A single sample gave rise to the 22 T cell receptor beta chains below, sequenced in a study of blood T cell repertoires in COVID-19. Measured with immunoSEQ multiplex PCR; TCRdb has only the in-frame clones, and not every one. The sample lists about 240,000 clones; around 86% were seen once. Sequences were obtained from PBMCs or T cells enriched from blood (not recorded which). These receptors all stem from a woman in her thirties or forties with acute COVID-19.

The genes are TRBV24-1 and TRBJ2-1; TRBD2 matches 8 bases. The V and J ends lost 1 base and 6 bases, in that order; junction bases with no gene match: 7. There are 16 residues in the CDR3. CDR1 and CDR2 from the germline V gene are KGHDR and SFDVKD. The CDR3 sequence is CATSDFRGTSFNEQFF. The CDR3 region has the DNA TGTGCCACCAGTGATTTCCGAGGGACTAGTTTCAATGAGCAGTTCTTC.

CDR3 region: CASSSQGRGYTF. CDR3 DNA: TGTGCCAGCAGTTCACAGGGGAGAGGCTACACCTTC. The chain employs TRBV12-3 or TRBV12-4 and TRBJ1-2, with TRBD1 identical over 7 bases. CDR3 length equals 12 residues. With 4 bases clipped from V and 8 bases from J, the junction kept 4 bases outside the gene matches.

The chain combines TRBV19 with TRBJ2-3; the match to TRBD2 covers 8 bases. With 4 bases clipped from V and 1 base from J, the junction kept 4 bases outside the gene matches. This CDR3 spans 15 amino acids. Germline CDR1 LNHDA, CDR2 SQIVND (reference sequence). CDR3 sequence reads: CASSRTSGRTDTQYF. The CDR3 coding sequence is TGTGCCAGTAGTAGAACTAGCGGCCGCACAGATACGCAGTATTTT.

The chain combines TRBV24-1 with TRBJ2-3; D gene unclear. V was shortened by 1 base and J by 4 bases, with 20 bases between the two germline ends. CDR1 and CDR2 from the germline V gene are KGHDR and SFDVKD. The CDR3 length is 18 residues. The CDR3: CATSDFPPAESRPDTQYF. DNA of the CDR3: TGTGCCACCAGTGATTTCCCACCCGCGGAGAGTCGCCCAGATACGCAGTATTTT.

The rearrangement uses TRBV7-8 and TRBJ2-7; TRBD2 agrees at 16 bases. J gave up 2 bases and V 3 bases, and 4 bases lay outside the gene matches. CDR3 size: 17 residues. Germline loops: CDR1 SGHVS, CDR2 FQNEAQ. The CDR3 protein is CASSLGLAGGPTYEQYF. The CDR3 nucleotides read TGTGCCAGCAGCTTGGGACTAGCGGGAGGGCCCACCTACGAGCAGTACTTC.

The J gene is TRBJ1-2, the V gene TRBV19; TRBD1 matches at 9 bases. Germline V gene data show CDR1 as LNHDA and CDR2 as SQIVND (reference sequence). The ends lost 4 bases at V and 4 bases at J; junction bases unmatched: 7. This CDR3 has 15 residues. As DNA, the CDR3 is TGTGCCAGTAGTACCCACAGGGGGCAGTTCTATGGCTACACCTTC. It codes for CASSTHRGQFYGYTF. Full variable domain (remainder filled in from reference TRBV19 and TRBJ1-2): DGGITQSPKYLFRKEGQNVTLSCEQNLNHDAMYWYRQDPGQGLRLIYYSQIVNDFQKGDIAEGYSVSREKKESFPLTVTSAQKNPTAFYLCASSTHRGQFYGYTFGSGTRLTVV.

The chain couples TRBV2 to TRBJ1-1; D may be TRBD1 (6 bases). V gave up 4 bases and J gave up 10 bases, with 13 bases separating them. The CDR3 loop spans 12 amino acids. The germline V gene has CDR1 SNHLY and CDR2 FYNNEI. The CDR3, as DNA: TGTGCCAGCAGTGGGGGGGGCTGGTCAGCTTTCTTT. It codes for CASSGGGWSAFF.

In DNA form, the CDR3 reads TGTGCCACCACCGGGACAGAAGAGGGCGGGGAGCTGTTTTTT. Its protein is CATTGTEEGGELFF. The V gene is TRBV24-1, the J gene TRBJ2-2; TRBD1 agrees at 7 bases. CDR3 size: 14 residues. CDR1 KGHDR and CDR2 SFDVKD come from the germline V gene. Trimming at V came to 8 bases and at J to 7 bases, leaving 9 bases not matched to a gene.

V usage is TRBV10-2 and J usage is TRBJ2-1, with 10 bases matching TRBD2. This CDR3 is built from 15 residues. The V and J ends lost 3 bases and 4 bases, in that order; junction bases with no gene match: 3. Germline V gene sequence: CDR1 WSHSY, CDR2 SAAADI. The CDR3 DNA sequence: TGCGCCAGCAGTGAATGGACTAGCGGTTACAATGAGCAGTTCTTC. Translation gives CASSEWTSGYNEQFF.

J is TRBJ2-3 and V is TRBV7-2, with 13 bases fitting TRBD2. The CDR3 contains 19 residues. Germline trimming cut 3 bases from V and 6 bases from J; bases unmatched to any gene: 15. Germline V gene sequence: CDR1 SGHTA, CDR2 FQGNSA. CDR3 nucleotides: TGTGCCAGCAGCTTTGGGCCGGGACTAGCGGGACGCATCGGGGATACGCAGTATTTT. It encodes CASSFGPGLAGRIGDTQYF.

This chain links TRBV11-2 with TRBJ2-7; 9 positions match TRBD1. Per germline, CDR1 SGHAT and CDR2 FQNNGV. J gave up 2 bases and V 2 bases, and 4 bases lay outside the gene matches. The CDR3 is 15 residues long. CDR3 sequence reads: CASSLSGTGTYEQYF. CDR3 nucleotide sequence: TGTGCCAGCAGCTTATCCGGGACAGGGACCTACGAGCAGTACTTC.

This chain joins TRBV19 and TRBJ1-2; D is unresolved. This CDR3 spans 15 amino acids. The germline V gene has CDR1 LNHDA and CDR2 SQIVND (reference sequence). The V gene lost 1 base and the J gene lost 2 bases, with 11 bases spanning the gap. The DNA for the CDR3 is TGTGCCAGTAGTATAGGTGTACGGGGAAACTATGGCTACACCTTC. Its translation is CASSIGVRGNYGYTF.

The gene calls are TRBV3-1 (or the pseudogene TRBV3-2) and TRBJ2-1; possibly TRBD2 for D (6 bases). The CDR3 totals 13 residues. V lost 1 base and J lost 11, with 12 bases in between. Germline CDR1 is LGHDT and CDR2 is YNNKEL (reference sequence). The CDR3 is CASSQVRREQQFF. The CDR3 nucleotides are TGTGCCAGCAGCCAAGTAAGGCGGGAACAGCAGTTCTTC.

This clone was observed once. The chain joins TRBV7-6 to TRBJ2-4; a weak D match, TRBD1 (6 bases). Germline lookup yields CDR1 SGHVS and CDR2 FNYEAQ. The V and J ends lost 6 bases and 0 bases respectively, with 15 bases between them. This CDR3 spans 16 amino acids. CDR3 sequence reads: CASRVGGRQAKNIQYF. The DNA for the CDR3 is TGTGCCAGCAGAGTAGGGGGTAGACAAGCCAAAAACATTCAGTACTTC.

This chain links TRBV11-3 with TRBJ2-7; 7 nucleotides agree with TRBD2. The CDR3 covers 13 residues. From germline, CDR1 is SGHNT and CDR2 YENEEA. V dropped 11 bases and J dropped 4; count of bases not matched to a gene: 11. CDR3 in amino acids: CASALTGGYEQYF. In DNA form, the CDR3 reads TGTGCCTCCGCCCTGACCGGGGGGTACGAGCAGTACTTC. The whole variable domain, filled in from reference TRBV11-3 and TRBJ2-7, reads EAGVVQSPRYKIIEKKQPVAFWCNPISGHNTLYWYLQNLGQGPELLIRYENEEAVDDSQLPKDRFSAERLKGVDSTLKIQPAELGDSAVYLCASALTGGYEQYFGPGTRLTVT.

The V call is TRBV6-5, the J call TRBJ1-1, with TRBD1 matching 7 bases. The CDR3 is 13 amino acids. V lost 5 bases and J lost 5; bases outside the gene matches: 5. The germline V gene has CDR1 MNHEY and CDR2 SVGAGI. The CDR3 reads CASSHQGVTEAFF. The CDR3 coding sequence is TGTGCCAGCAGTCACCAGGGGGTAACTGAAGCTTTCTTT.

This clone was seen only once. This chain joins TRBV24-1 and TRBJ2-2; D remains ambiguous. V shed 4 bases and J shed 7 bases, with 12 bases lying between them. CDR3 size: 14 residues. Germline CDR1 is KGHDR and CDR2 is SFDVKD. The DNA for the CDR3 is TGTGCCACCAGTGACCCAGATCGGGTCGGGGAGCTGTTTTTT. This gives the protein CATSDPDRVGELFF.

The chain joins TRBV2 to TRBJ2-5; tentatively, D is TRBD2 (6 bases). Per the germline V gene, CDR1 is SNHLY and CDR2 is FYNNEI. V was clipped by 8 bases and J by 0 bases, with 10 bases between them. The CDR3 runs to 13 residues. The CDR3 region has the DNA TGTGCCAGCTCGAGGGACTACCAAGAGACCCAGTACTTC. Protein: CASSRDYQETQYF.

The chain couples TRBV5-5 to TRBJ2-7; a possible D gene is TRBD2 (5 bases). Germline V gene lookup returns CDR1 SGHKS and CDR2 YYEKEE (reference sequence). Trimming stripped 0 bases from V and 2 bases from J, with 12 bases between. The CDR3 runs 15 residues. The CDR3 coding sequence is TGTGCCAGCAGCTTGGTAGGTAGCGAAACCTACGAGCAGTACTTC. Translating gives CASSLVGSETYEQYF.

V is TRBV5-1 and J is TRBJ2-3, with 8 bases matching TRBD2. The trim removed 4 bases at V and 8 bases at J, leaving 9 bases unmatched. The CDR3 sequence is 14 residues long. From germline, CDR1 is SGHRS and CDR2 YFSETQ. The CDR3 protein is CASSLRTSSATQYF. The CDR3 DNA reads TGCGCCAGCAGCCTGCGGACTAGCTCGGCTACGCAGTATTTT.

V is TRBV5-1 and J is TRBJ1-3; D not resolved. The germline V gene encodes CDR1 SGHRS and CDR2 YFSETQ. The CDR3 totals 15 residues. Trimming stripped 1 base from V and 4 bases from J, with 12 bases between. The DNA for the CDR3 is TGCGCCAGCAGCTTGTCCGGGAGTCAGGGAAACACCATATATTTT. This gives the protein CASSLSGSQGNTIYF.

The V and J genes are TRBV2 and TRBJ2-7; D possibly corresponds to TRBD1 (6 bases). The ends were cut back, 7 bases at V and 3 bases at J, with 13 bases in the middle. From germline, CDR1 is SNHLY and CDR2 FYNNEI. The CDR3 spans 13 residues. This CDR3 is CASNGQGNYEQYF. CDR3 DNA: TGTGCCAGCAACGGGCAGGGGAACTACGAGCAGTACTTC. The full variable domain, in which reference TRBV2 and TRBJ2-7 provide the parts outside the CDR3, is EPEVTQTPSHQVTQMGQEVILRCVPISNHLYFYWYRQILGQKVEFLVSFYNNEISEKSEIFDDQFSVERPDGSNFTLKIRSTKLEDSAMYFCASNGQGNYEQYFGPGTRLTVT.